This is a list of T cell receptor beta chains from one sample in a study of T-cell memory formation after mild COVID-19. TCRdb independently ran MiXCR on the 5' RACE reads; one entry per CDR3 protein. This table holds about 410,000 distinct CDR3 sequences, roughly 18% found once. The sequenced material came from PBMCs or a T cell subset sorted from them (not recorded which). Receptor source: a man younger than 35 who had mild COVID-19 (a few samples of this study predate the infection). Cell type and time point are not known. The CDR3 runs from the conserved cysteine through the conserved F or W. The order of the fields is V gene, J gene, clone size, D gene, CDR3 DNA, CDR3 protein. A D gene is named only where the DNA matches it firmly. Part of the rows lack a size; the others show once, few, many or a class for expanded clones.

V: TRBV27; J: TRBJ2-3; size: .; D: TRBD2; DNA: TGTGCCAGCAGTCCGCGGACTAGCGGGAGCACAGATACGCAGTATTTT; CDR3: CASSPRTSGSTDTQYF
V: TRBV9; J: TRBJ2-5; size: few; D: TRBD2; DNA: TGTGCCAGCAGCCCCTTAGCGGGGAGACAAGAGACCCAGTACTTC; CDR3: CASSPLAGRQETQYF
V: TRBV5-1; J: TRBJ2-2; size: .; D: .; DNA: TGCGCCAGCAATAGAATCGGGGGACATGACACCGGGGAGCTGTTTTTT; CDR3: CASNRIGGHDTGELFF
V: TRBV6-6; J: TRBJ2-3; size: .; D: TRBD2; DNA: TGTGCCAGCAGTTACTCTAGCGGGGGAGATACGCAGTATTTT; CDR3: CASSYSSGGDTQYF
V: TRBV5-1; J: TRBJ1-2; size: .; D: .; DNA: TGCGCCAGCAGCTTCGGAGGCGGCGATGGCTACACCTTC; CDR3: CASSFGGGDGYTF
V: TRBV6-5; J: TRBJ1-5; size: .; D: .; DNA: TGTGCCAGCCGTACTATGGCGGACAGCAATCAGCCCCAGCATTTT; CDR3: CASRTMADSNQPQHF
V: TRBV18; J: TRBJ1-1; size: .; D: .; DNA: TGTGCCAGCTCACCACCGTTCACCAAGAACACTGAAGCTTTCTTT; CDR3: CASSPPFTKNTEAFF
V: TRBV12-3/TRBV12-4; J: TRBJ2-3; size: .; D: .; DNA: TGTGCCAGCGGCAGGGATACAGATACGCAGTATTTT; CDR3: CASGRDTDTQYF
V: TRBV5-1; J: TRBJ2-3; size: many; D: .; DNA: TGCGCCAGCAGCTCCCCTACCACAGATACGCAGTATTTT; CDR3: CASSSPTTDTQYF
V: TRBV9; J: TRBJ1-1; size: few; D: .; DNA: TGTGCCAGCAGCGTAGAAGGGCGGGGAGCTTTCTTT; CDR3: CASSVEGRGAFF
V: TRBV5-1; J: TRBJ1-4; size: many; D: TRBD1; DNA: TGCGCCAGCAGGACCGGATACAGGGGGAGAGAGGAAAAACTGTTTTTT; CDR3: CASRTGYRGREEKLFF
V: TRBV5-1; J: TRBJ1-1; size: few; D: TRBD1; DNA: TGCGCCAGCAGCGATAGGACAGGCTATGAAGCTTTCTTT; CDR3: CASSDRTGYEAFF
V: TRBV27; J: TRBJ1-1; size: .; D: .; DNA: TGTGCCAGCAGGTTCGGGGGTTGGAACACTGAAGCTTTCTTT; CDR3: CASRFGGWNTEAFF
V: TRBV10-3; J: TRBJ1-2; size: .; D: TRBD1; DNA: TGTGCCATCAGTACCGGGACAGAGTATGGCTACACCTTC; CDR3: CAISTGTEYGYTF
V: TRBV27; J: TRBJ1-6; size: .; D: TRBD1; DNA: TGTGCCAGCAGTTTATCGACAGGGTGGAATTCACCCCTCCACTTT; CDR3: CASSLSTGWNSPLHF
V: TRBV11-2; J: TRBJ2-3; size: .; D: TRBD2; DNA: TGTGCCAGCAGCTTAAATTACGACACTAGCGGGGGAAACCTAGATACGCAGTATTTT; CDR3: CASSLNYDTSGGNLDTQYF
V: TRBV7-3; J: TRBJ2-3; size: .; D: TRBD2; DNA: TGTGCCAGCAGCTCTAGCGGGGGGGCCTCTACGCAGTATTTT; CDR3: CASSSSGGASTQYF
V: TRBV3-1; J: TRBJ1-2; size: .; D: .; DNA: TGTGCCAGCAGCCAAGTGGCGGTGGGGAACTATGGCTACACCTTC; CDR3: CASSQVAVGNYGYTF
V: TRBV4-1; J: TRBJ2-1; size: few; D: .; DNA: TGCGCCAGCAGCCAAGAGGGGGCGGGGACCTACTACAATGAGCAGTTCTTC; CDR3: CASSQEGAGTYYNEQFF
V: TRBV20-1; J: TRBJ2-2; size: few; D: .; DNA: TGCAGTGCTAGGTCCGCTCCGCGGGACACCGGGGAGCTGTTTTTT; CDR3: CSARSAPRDTGELFF
V: TRBV5-4; J: TRBJ1-2; size: once; D: TRBD1; DNA: TGTGCCAGCAGCGGGGGACAGGACCCGTCCTATGGCTACACCTTC; CDR3: CASSGGQDPSYGYTF
V: TRBV5-1; J: TRBJ2-5; size: many; D: .; DNA: TGCGCCAGCAGCTTGGGGAACCAAGAGACCCAGTACTTC; CDR3: CASSLGNQETQYF
V: TRBV7-9; J: TRBJ2-5; size: .; D: .; DNA: TGTGCCAGCACCTCAACCGCCAGAGGGGAGACCCAGTACTTC; CDR3: CASTSTARGETQYF
V: TRBV2; J: TRBJ2-5; size: many; D: TRBD1; DNA: TGTGCCAGCAAGGAGCGTGGGACAGCCCCCCAGTACTTC; CDR3: CASKERGTAPQYF
V: TRBV15; J: TRBJ1-1; size: .; D: .; DNA: TGTGCCACCAGCGGGAACAGGGTGGGCACTGAAGCTTTCTTT; CDR3: CATSGNRVGTEAFF
V: TRBV6-6; J: TRBJ2-5; size: .; D: .; DNA: TGTGCCAGCAGTTACGGGCTAGCGCAAGGAGAGACCCAGTACTTC; CDR3: CASSYGLAQGETQYF
V: TRBV18; J: TRBJ2-3; size: .; D: .; DNA: TGTGCCAGCTCACCAACTCCAGATGGGTCAGATACGCAGTATTTT; CDR3: CASSPTPDGSDTQYF
V: TRBV29-1; J: TRBJ1-2; size: few; D: .; DNA: TGCAGCGTAGGGTCCACAGGAATCTATGGCTACACCTTC; CDR3: CSVGSTGIYGYTF
V: TRBV4-1; J: TRBJ2-5; size: .; D: .; DNA: TGCGCCAGCAGCCAAGTATGGCAACCTCTCGGAGAGACCCAGTACTTC; CDR3: CASSQVWQPLGETQYF
V: TRBV11-2; J: TRBJ2-7; size: .; D: .; DNA: TGTGCCAGCAAACACACCGGCCCCTACGAGCAGTACTTC; CDR3: CASKHTGPYEQYF
V: TRBV7-9; J: TRBJ2-1; size: .; D: .; DNA: TGTGCCAGCCCCCAGGGTCTCTCACCCCATGAGCAGTTCTTC; CDR3: CASPQGLSPHEQFF
V: TRBV7-9; J: TRBJ1-3; size: .; D: .; DNA: TGTGCCAGCAGCTTAGGGCACTTCTCTGGAAACACCATATATTTT; CDR3: CASSLGHFSGNTIYF
V: TRBV29-1; J: TRBJ1-1; size: .; D: .; DNA: TGCAGCGTTGGGGATTGGAGTGAAGCTTTCTTT; CDR3: CSVGDWSEAFF
V: TRBV5-1; J: TRBJ2-2; size: few; D: .; DNA: TGCGCCAGCAGCTCCACCGGGCCCCCGGGGGAGCTGTTTTTT; CDR3: CASSSTGPPGELFF
V: TRBV7-2; J: TRBJ2-1; size: .; D: .; DNA: TGTGCCAGCAGCTTCCACAATGAGCAGTTCTTC; CDR3: CASSFHNEQFF